The entry that follows covers one TCR beta chain sequence. This sample is drawn from a study of T cell clusters in autoimmune cytopenias. Each sample's input was 250 ng genomic DNA, roughly 40,000 genome equivalents. Multiplex touch-down PCR amplified TRB using TRB-A and TRB-B pools in one tube. One entry per CDR3 protein, without DNA, is what TCRdb gives after re-calling the multiplex PCR reads. The sample totals about 6,900 distinct CDR3 sequences. These data were also filed under a second study, of T cell repertoires in aging, cancer and after chemotherapy.

The clonotype was recovered from a human donor in good health. Specimen: peripheral blood.

CDR3 amino acids: CASSLAIPRRGVYNEQFF. The chain carries TRBV5-4 and TRBJ2-1; TCRdb lists TRBD2, though no DNA is available to test this call. The CDR3 extends over 18 amino acids. Germline CDR1 reads SGHNT; CDR2 reads YYREEE (reference sequence).